This T cell receptor (beta chain) was retrieved from a study of long-term antiretroviral therapy in people with HIV. Broader study findings: HIV repertoire CDR3 lengths ranged less widely than those of controls. Investigators report no available data on ART adherence, viral resistance or therapy changes.

Germline loops: CDR1 MNHEY, CDR2 SVGAGI. The length of the CDR3 is 15 residues. The J segment lost 5 bases and the V segment lost 6 bases, leaving 8 bases of the junction unmatched. Survey-level immunoSEQ v3.0 assays were run. Profiling relied on immunoSEQ multiplex PCR, and the TCRdb table lists in-frame clones only, not all of them. Here the sample spans 25,000 to 35,000 clones, about 95% being singletons. This clone showed up just once. The antigen is not known. The material was unsorted PBMCs, obtained roughly 6.9 years after starting antiretroviral therapy. V is TRBV6-5 and J is TRBJ2-5; TRBD2 matches 11 bases. The source is a man in his thirties or forties with HIV. CDR3 protein: CASRTLAGGLETQYF. In DNA, the CDR3 is TGTGCCAGCAGGACTTTAGCGGGGGGGCTTGAGACCCAGTACTTC.